Presented here are 12 T cell receptor beta chains from one specimen sequenced in a study of regulatory T cells in long-lasting Graves disease. As to time point: newly diagnosed GD, antithyroid drugs for less than 3 months. Scientists built the TCR library using RNA that was extracted from PBMCs. Sequencing libraries for TCR beta were prepared with iRepertoire HTBI primers and Arm-PCR of CDR3 regions. MiXCR was run by TCRdb on the multiplex PCR reads, yielding one entry per CDR3 protein. The sample lists approximately 310,000 distinct CDR3 sequences; under 20% were seen once. The sequencing here drew on peripheral blood mononuclear cells (PBMCs), taken at new diagnosis, from a patient treated with antithyroid drugs. These receptors all stem from a female donor with Graves disease.

This clonotype appeared many times. This chain links TRBV2 with TRBJ2-1; the D is unclear. Trimming left V 0 bases short and J 6 bases short, with 6 bases between. The CDR3 contains 13 residues. Germline CDR1 and CDR2: SNHLY and FYNNEI. CDR3 in amino acids: CASSEAWRNEQFF. CDR3 in DNA: TGTGCCAGCAGTGAAGCTTGGCGCAATGAGCAGTTCTTC. Full variable domain (missing parts from reference TRBV2 and TRBJ2-1): EPEVTQTPSHQVTQMGQEVILRCVPISNHLYFYWYRQILGQKVEFLVSFYNNEISEKSEIFDDQFSVERPDGSNFTLKIRSTKLEDSAMYFCASSEAWRNEQFFGPGTRLTVL.

This clonotype was detected ten times or more. This sequence joins TRBV27 and TRBJ1-6, with D unresolved. The CDR3 sequence is 15 residues long. V was cut by 5 bases and J by 3 bases, with 11 bases left in between. Germline CDR1 is MNHEY and CDR2 is SMNVEV (reference sequence). CDR3 residues: CASSTPGGYNSPLHF. The CDR3 bases are TGTGCCAGCAGTACCCCTGGCGGCTATAATTCACCCCTCCACTTT.

V is TRBV11-2 and J is TRBJ2-3, with a weak D call TRBD1 (6 bases). This CDR3 has 17 amino acids. V was pared by 5 bases and J by 3 bases, with 21 bases between. The V gene's germline CDR1 is SGHAT and CDR2 FQNNGV. The CDR3: CASSPYIRNRGTDTQYF. The CDR3 region has the DNA TGTGCCAGCAGCCCCTACATAAGGAATAGGGGGACAGATACGCAGTATTTT. Full variable domain (rest looked up from reference TRBV11-2 and TRBJ2-3): EAGVAQSPRYKIIEKRQSVAFWCNPISGHATLYWYQQILGQGPKLLIQFQNNGVVDDSQLPKDRFSAERLKGVDSTLKIQPAKLEDSAVYLCASSPYIRNRGTDTQYFGPGTRLTVL.

This clonotype was counted at least ten times. The chain carries TRBV19 and TRBJ1-4, with 9 bases aligning to TRBD1. Germline CDR1 reads LNHDA; CDR2 reads SQIVND (reference sequence). After removal of 7 bases from V and 8 bases from J, the junction contained 8 bases not matched to a gene. The length of the CDR3 is 14 residues. The CDR3 is CASNLGQGGEKLFF. The CDR3 nucleotides are TGTGCCAGTAACCTGGGACAGGGAGGGGAAAAACTGTTTTTT.

The table lists this clonotype with many counts. The J gene is TRBJ2-1, the V gene TRBV24-1; the match to TRBD2 covers 12 bases. This CDR3 region has 16 residues. Germline CDR1 is KGHDR and CDR2 is SFDVKD. V was pared by 4 bases and J by 7 bases, with 7 bases of the junction left unmatched. The CDR3 reads CATSDSSGRASNEQFF. DNA for the CDR3: TGTGCCACCAGTGACTCTAGCGGGAGGGCTTCTAATGAGCAGTTCTTC.

This clonotype was recorded many times. The rearrangement links TRBV2 to TRBJ2-7; D call uncertain. The V gene's germline CDR1 is SNHLY and CDR2 FYNNEI. CDR3 length: 12 amino acids. Trimming pared 7 bases from V and 3 bases from J, leaving 10 bases between. The CDR3 sequence: CASIGTLYEQYF. The CDR3 DNA follows: TGTGCCAGCATTGGTACACTCTACGAGCAGTACTTC.

To note about this clonotype: The junction differs from germline at one of its ends, possibly a read error. The chain uses TRBV12-3 or TRBV12-4 and TRBJ2-7; 8 bases fit TRBD2. The length of the CDR3 is 13 residues. The DNA for the CDR3 is TGTGCCAACAGGGCCGGGACTAGATACGAGCAATACTTC. The encoded protein is CANRAGTRYEQYF.

This clonotype was observed at least ten times. This rearrangement joins TRBV2 to TRBJ2-4; 8 bases line up with TRBD2. Germline loops: CDR1 SNHLY, CDR2 FYNNEI. Trimming cost V 6 bases and J 5 bases; bases outside gene matches: 12. The CDR3 loop spans 16 amino acids. The CDR3 loop is CASRAHSGTRQNIQYF. CDR3 DNA: TGTGCCAGCAGAGCCCACTCCGGGACTAGGCAAAACATTCAGTACTTC.

The V gene is TRBV30, the J gene TRBJ1-2; D is ambiguous. There are 11 residues in the CDR3. CDR1 and CDR2 (germline): GTSNPN, SVGIG (reference sequence). Between the trimmed V and J ends, which lost 4 bases and 5 bases, there was a span of 8 bases. The CDR3 bases are TGTGCCTGGATCGCCGGATATGGCTACACCTTC. Its translation: CAWIAGYGYTF.

This clonotype was detected ten times or more. The V and J genes are TRBV2 and TRBJ2-7, with 14 bases matching TRBD2. The CDR3 has 18 residues. Germline-derived CDR1 and CDR2 are SNHLY and FYNNEI. With 6 bases clipped from V and 2 bases from J, the junction kept 12 bases outside the gene matches. The DNA for the CDR3 is TGTGCCAGCAGAGGTGGGGGACTAGCGGGAGAATCCCCCTACGAGCAGTACTTC. This translates into CASRGGGLAGESPYEQYF.

A few counts support this clonotype. The chain combines TRBV19 with TRBJ2-7; the D call may be TRBD1 or TRBD2 (7 bases each). CDR1 is LNHDA and CDR2 is SQIVND in the germline V gene (reference sequence). This CDR3 has 14 amino acids. V was pared by 9 bases and J by 4 bases, with 19 bases between. The CDR3, as DNA: TGTGCCAGCAGAACAGGGGCGGGAGTGTACGAGCAGTACTTC. This gives the protein CASRTGAGVYEQYF. Looking up the rest from reference TRBV19 and TRBJ2-7 gives the full variable domain: DGGITQSPKYLFRKEGQNVTLSCEQNLNHDAMYWYRQDPGQGLRLIYYSQIVNDFQKGDIAEGYSVSREKKESFPLTVTSAQKNPTAFYLCASRTGAGVYEQYFGPGTRLTVT.

This clonotype was detected many times. This chain links TRBV7-9 with TRBJ2-7, with a weak D call TRBD1 (5 bases). V lost 7 bases and J 3 bases, leaving 16 bases between the germline ends. The V gene's germline CDR1 is SEHNR and CDR2 FQNEAQ (reference sequence). The CDR3 contains 14 residues. The chain's CDR3 is CASTLTETFYEQYF. The DNA of the CDR3 is TGTGCCAGCACCTTGACAGAGACTTTCTACGAGCAGTACTTC.